The T cell receptor beta chain described here comes from a study of T-cell memory formation after mild COVID-19. Study-level information: Clusters of TCRs were largely donor specific.

This clonotype was seen a few times. Its target is not known. It was 5'RACE with constant-segment primers that produced the TCR alpha and TCR beta cDNA libraries, which carried sample barcodes and UMIs. TCRdb recomputed calls from the 5' RACE reads with MiXCR, one row per CDR3 protein. The sample includes a few hundred thousand distinct CDR3 sequences, approximately 14% of them seen just once. CDR3 length: 14 amino acids. V was clipped by 7 bases and J by 2 bases, with 11 bases between them. In germline, CDR1 is SEHNR, CDR2 FQNEAQ (reference sequence). Study outcomes and limitations: Shrinking CD4+ clones resided mostly in CM and EM, and CD8+ ones in EMRA. There were some responding clones in pre-infection memory, which suggested that cross-reactive memory had joined.

The origin of this receptor is a man between 18 and 35 years old who had mild COVID-19 (a few samples of this study predate the infection). Cell type and time point are not known. Sequences were obtained from PBMCs or a T cell subset sorted from them (not recorded which). This chain links TRBV7-9 with TRBJ2-2, with D possibly matching TRBD1 (6 bases). The CDR3 loop is CASNRARNTGELFF. In DNA form, the CDR3 reads TGTGCCAGCAACAGGGCCCGAAACACCGGGGAGCTGTTTTTT. The variable domain in full, completed from reference TRBV7-9 and TRBJ2-2, reads DTGVSQNPRHKITKRGQNVTFRCDPISEHNRLYWYRQTLGQGPEFLTYFQNEAQLEKSRLLSDRFSAERPKGSFSTLEIQRTEQGDSAMYLCASNRARNTGELFFGEGSRLTVL.